This T cell receptor (beta chain) was profiled in a study of blood T cell repertoires in COVID-19. Looking at the study overall: Specimens from acute and convalescent COVID-19 originated in the United States, Italy and Spain. In each case, the material was cDNA or gDNA derived from T cells, B-cell-depleted T cells, or PBMCs.

This CDR3 has 16 residues. The germline gives CDR1 SGHTA, CDR2 FQGNSA. Trimming cost V 5 bases and J 6 bases, with 17 bases left between them. In the original workflow: Nucleated cell counts were estimated from reference gene primer amplification. Assay used: immunoSEQ multiplex PCR; TCRdb lists only in-frame clones, some missing. From that table come the V and J calls and clone size; the DNA was used to work out D and trimming. This table has about 40,000 clones, about 85% appearing once. Sequenced input: peripheral blood. The TCR comes from a human donor in a cohort sampled during active COVID-19. The gene calls are TRBV7-2 and TRBJ1-6, with D hard to call. The CDR3 sequence: CASSREVATSNSPLHF. The CDR3 bases are TGTGCCAGCAGCCGTGAGGTGGCTACTTCTAATTCACCCCTCCACTTT.